This is a list of T cell receptor beta chains from one sample in a study of blood T cell repertoires in COVID-19. Clones were sequenced by immunoSEQ multiplex PCR, and TCRdb holds only the in-frame ones, with some missing. The sample has approximately 240,000 clones, approximately 85% seen once; the top ten hold about 4%. The sequenced sample consisted of peripheral blood. The origin of the receptors is a man aged 50-60 years with acute or convalescent COVID-19. Both conserved end residues are part of each CDR3. Each record gives: D gene, V gene, clone size, J gene, CDR3 protein, CDR3 DNA. D genes are given only for firm matches. The size of a clone is reported for some rows only, either as once, few or many, or as a class for expanded clones.

d_call: NA; v_call: TRBV2; clone_size: once; j_call: TRBJ2-4; cdr3_aa: CASRAGETAKNIQYF; cdr3_nt: TGTGCCAGCAGGGCCGGGGAAACAGCCAAAAACATTCAGTACTTC
d_call: NA; v_call: TRBV28; clone_size: NA; j_call: TRBJ2-7; cdr3_aa: CASSLRYEQYF; cdr3_nt: TGTGCCAGCAGTTTGCGGTACGAGCAGTACTTC
d_call: NA; v_call: TRBV2; clone_size: NA; j_call: TRBJ1-3; cdr3_aa: CASSVIPYSGNTIYF; cdr3_nt: TGTGCCAGCAGTGTAATCCCGTACTCTGGAAACACCATATATTTT
d_call: NA; v_call: TRBV19; clone_size: once; j_call: TRBJ1-5; cdr3_aa: CATRYGNQPQHF; cdr3_nt: TGTGCCACCCGGTATGGCAATCAGCCCCAGCATTTT
d_call: NA; v_call: TRBV27; clone_size: NA; j_call: TRBJ1-2; cdr3_aa: CASSQAREYYGYTF; cdr3_nt: TGTGCCAGCAGCCAGGCCAGGGAATACTATGGCTACACCTTC
d_call: NA; v_call: TRBV9; clone_size: few; j_call: TRBJ1-3; cdr3_aa: CASSYRGGSSGNTIYF; cdr3_nt: TGTGCCAGCAGCTACCGGGGAGGCAGCTCTGGAAACACCATATATTTT
d_call: TRBD2; v_call: TRBV24-1; clone_size: NA; j_call: TRBJ2-3; cdr3_aa: CATSDPGLAGPTDTQYF; cdr3_nt: TGTGCCACCAGTGACCCAGGACTAGCGGGACCCACAGATACGCAGTATTTT
d_call: TRBD2; v_call: TRBV29-1; clone_size: NA; j_call: TRBJ2-1; cdr3_aa: CSVAKREVYNEQFF; cdr3_nt: TGCAGCGTTGCCAAGCGGGAGGTTTACAATGAGCAGTTCTTC
d_call: NA; v_call: TRBV11-2; clone_size: NA; j_call: TRBJ1-1; cdr3_aa: CASTPGAEAFF; cdr3_nt: TGTGCCAGCACCCCGGGGGCTGAAGCTTTCTTT
d_call: TRBD2; v_call: TRBV5-4; clone_size: NA; j_call: TRBJ2-3; cdr3_aa: CASSFTLAGTDTQYF; cdr3_nt: TGTGCCAGCAGCTTTACACTAGCGGGGACAGATACGCAGTATTTT
d_call: TRBD1; v_call: TRBV18; clone_size: NA; j_call: TRBJ2-7; cdr3_aa: CASSPRTTGTGVGEQYF; cdr3_nt: TGTGCCAGCTCACCGCGTACTACCGGGACAGGGGTTGGGGAGCAGTACTTC
d_call: NA; v_call: TRBV7-2; clone_size: NA; j_call: TRBJ1-6; cdr3_aa: CASSMDRFNSPLHF; cdr3_nt: TGTGCCAGCAGCATGGACAGATTCAATTCACCCCTCCACTTT
d_call: TRBD1; v_call: TRBV30; clone_size: few; j_call: TRBJ1-6; cdr3_aa: CAWSVLGTALSPLHF; cdr3_nt: TGTGCCTGGAGTGTACTTGGGACAGCTCTTTCACCCCTCCACTTT
d_call: NA; v_call: TRBV6-5; clone_size: few; j_call: TRBJ1-1; cdr3_aa: CASSVSPGANTEAFF; cdr3_nt: TGTGCCAGCTCAGTTAGTCCAGGGGCGAACACTGAAGCTTTCTTT
d_call: NA; v_call: TRBV13; clone_size: many; j_call: TRBJ1-1; cdr3_aa: CASRKGSDTEAFF; cdr3_nt: TGTGCCAGCAGGAAGGGGTCAGACACTGAAGCTTTCTTT
d_call: NA; v_call: TRBV19; clone_size: NA; j_call: TRBJ1-5; cdr3_aa: CASTRLEASNQPQHF; cdr3_nt: TGTGCCAGCACCAGACTCGAAGCTAGCAATCAGCCCCAGCATTTT
d_call: NA; v_call: TRBV2; clone_size: NA; j_call: TRBJ1-1; cdr3_aa: CASSSVRGTEAFF; cdr3_nt: TGTGCCAGCAGCTCGGTTCGGGGCACTGAAGCTTTCTTT
d_call: TRBD2; v_call: TRBV11-3; clone_size: NA; j_call: TRBJ2-1; cdr3_aa: CASATLAGVGSYNEQFF; cdr3_nt: TGTGCCAGCGCGACACTAGCGGGAGTCGGCTCCTACAATGAGCAGTTCTTC
d_call: TRBD1; v_call: TRBV6-5; clone_size: NA; j_call: TRBJ1-5; cdr3_aa: CASRDTGEPQHF; cdr3_nt: TGTGCCAGCAGGGACACAGGGGAGCCCCAGCATTTT
d_call: NA; v_call: TRBV5-6; clone_size: NA; j_call: TRBJ1-2; cdr3_aa: CASRYLSEPGYYGYTF; cdr3_nt: TGTGCCAGCAGGTACCTGTCCGAGCCGGGTTACTATGGCTACACCTTC
d_call: TRBD1; v_call: TRBV11-2; clone_size: NA; j_call: TRBJ1-5; cdr3_aa: CASSFRTGGSQPQHF; cdr3_nt: TGTGCCAGCAGCTTCCGGACAGGGGGGAGTCAGCCCCAGCATTTT
d_call: NA; v_call: TRBV18; clone_size: NA; j_call: TRBJ1-2; cdr3_aa: CASSPPDKPVNYGYTF; cdr3_nt: TGTGCCAGCTCACCACCTGACAAGCCTGTTAACTATGGCTACACCTTC
d_call: NA; v_call: TRBV4-1; clone_size: NA; j_call: TRBJ2-7; cdr3_aa: CASSQERTTSSYEQYF; cdr3_nt: TGCGCCAGCAGCCAAGAAAGGACGACTAGCTCCTACGAGCAGTACTTC
d_call: NA; v_call: TRBV27; clone_size: NA; j_call: TRBJ2-7; cdr3_aa: CASSYRTDSYEQYF; cdr3_nt: TGTGCCAGCAGTTATCGGACAGATTCCTACGAGCAGTACTTC
d_call: NA; v_call: TRBV10-3; clone_size: NA; j_call: TRBJ1-2; cdr3_aa: CAISELWAGETLRGPNYGYTF; cdr3_nt: TGTGCCATCAGTGAGTTGTGGGCAGGGGAGACTTTGAGAGGTCCTAACTATGGCTACACCTTC
d_call: TRBD1; v_call: TRBV27; clone_size: NA; j_call: TRBJ1-1; cdr3_aa: CASSRQGANTEAFF; cdr3_nt: TGTGCCAGCAGTAGGCAGGGGGCTAACACTGAAGCTTTCTTT
d_call: TRBD1; v_call: TRBV2; clone_size: NA; j_call: TRBJ1-4; cdr3_aa: CASRPLTGTNEKLFF; cdr3_nt: TGTGCCAGCAGACCTTTGACAGGGACTAATGAAAAACTGTTTTTT
d_call: NA; v_call: TRBV9; clone_size: NA; j_call: TRBJ2-1; cdr3_aa: CASSVDHSQVVNEQFF; cdr3_nt: TGTGCCAGCAGCGTAGACCATTCTCAGGTTGTCAATGAGCAGTTCTTC
d_call: NA; v_call: TRBV7-2; clone_size: NA; j_call: TRBJ1-5; cdr3_aa: CASSRDYSNQPQHF; cdr3_nt: TGTGCCAGCAGCCGGGACTATAGCAATCAGCCCCAGCATTTT
d_call: TRBD2; v_call: TRBV28; clone_size: NA; j_call: TRBJ2-7; cdr3_aa: CASSFPGLAGFQGQYF; cdr3_nt: TGTGCCAGCAGTTTTCCGGGACTAGCGGGTTTTCAAGGGCAGTACTTC
d_call: NA; v_call: TRBV7-8; clone_size: NA; j_call: TRBJ2-7; cdr3_aa: CASSLEVRATSSYEQYF; cdr3_nt: TGTGCCAGCAGCTTAGAGGTCAGGGCTACGAGCTCCTACGAGCAGTACTTC
d_call: NA; v_call: TRBV11-1; clone_size: NA; j_call: TRBJ2-5; cdr3_aa: CASSSLFGETQYF; cdr3_nt: TGTGCCAGCAGCTCTTTATTCGGGGAGACCCAGTACTTC
d_call: NA; v_call: TRBV20-1; clone_size: NA; j_call: TRBJ1-5; cdr3_aa: CSASPWGALSNQPQHF; cdr3_nt: TGCAGTGCTAGTCCCTGGGGCGCGTTGAGCAATCAGCCCCAGCATTTT
d_call: TRBD1; v_call: TRBV2; clone_size: NA; j_call: TRBJ1-1; cdr3_aa: CASSAQGQGGTEAFF; cdr3_nt: TGTGCCAGCAGTGCGCAAGGACAGGGGGGGACTGAAGCTTTCTTT
d_call: TRBD1; v_call: TRBV11-2; clone_size: NA; j_call: TRBJ2-7; cdr3_aa: CASGQGAGEQYF; cdr3_nt: TGTGCCAGTGGACAGGGGGCTGGGGAGCAGTACTTC
d_call: TRBD1; v_call: TRBV7-2; clone_size: NA; j_call: TRBJ2-7; cdr3_aa: CASSLDRDRDEQYF; cdr3_nt: TGTGCCAGCAGCTTAGACCGGGACAGGGACGAGCAGTACTTC
d_call: TRBD1; v_call: TRBV4-1; clone_size: NA; j_call: TRBJ2-1; cdr3_aa: CASSLTPGTGSSYNEQFF; cdr3_nt: TGCGCCAGCAGCCTCACCCCGGGGACAGGAAGCTCCTACAATGAGCAGTTCTTC
d_call: TRBD1; v_call: TRBV28; clone_size: NA; j_call: TRBJ1-4; cdr3_aa: CASRDRGGPWLGLAANEKLFF; cdr3_nt: TGTGCCAGCAGAGACAGGGGAGGGCCTTGGCTAGGATTGGCGGCTAATGAAAAACTGTTTTTT
d_call: NA; v_call: TRBV4-1; clone_size: NA; j_call: TRBJ2-5; cdr3_aa: CASSLEWGDETQYF; cdr3_nt: TGCGCCAGCAGCCTCGAATGGGGGGACGAGACCCAGTACTTC
d_call: NA; v_call: TRBV3-1/TRBV3-2; clone_size: NA; j_call: TRBJ2-3; cdr3_aa: CASSQTGDTQYF; cdr3_nt: TGTGCCAGCAGCCAAACGGGAGATACGCAGTATTTT
d_call: NA; v_call: TRBV5-8; clone_size: NA; j_call: TRBJ1-2; cdr3_aa: CASSLYGERGYTF; cdr3_nt: TGTGCCAGCAGCTTGTACGGAGAACGTGGCTACACCTTC
d_call: NA; v_call: TRBV7-9; clone_size: NA; j_call: TRBJ1-1; cdr3_aa: CASSSQLRGNTEAFF; cdr3_nt: TGTGCCAGCAGCTCCCAACTACGGGGGAACACTGAAGCTTTCTTT
d_call: TRBD1; v_call: TRBV11-2; clone_size: NA; j_call: TRBJ1-5; cdr3_aa: CASSLDLEGGLWPQHF; cdr3_nt: TGTGCCAGCAGCTTAGATTTAGAAGGGGGCCTTTGGCCCCAGCATTTT
d_call: NA; v_call: TRBV18; clone_size: many; j_call: TRBJ2-7; cdr3_aa: CASSAGSGYEQYF; cdr3_nt: TGTGCCAGCTCAGCGGGATCGGGATACGAGCAGTACTTC
d_call: TRBD2; v_call: TRBV3-1/TRBV3-2; clone_size: NA; j_call: TRBJ2-1; cdr3_aa: CASSQGASGVEQFF; cdr3_nt: TGTGCCAGCAGCCAAGGAGCTAGCGGGGTTGAGCAGTTCTTC
d_call: NA; v_call: TRBV27; clone_size: NA; j_call: TRBJ2-2; cdr3_aa: CASSLLTGELFF; cdr3_nt: TGTGCCAGCAGTTTACTCACCGGGGAGCTGTTTTTT